This T cell receptor (beta chain) was obtained from a study of T cells in women clearing cervical HPV infection. Whole-study context: Cases were women with histologically confirmed HPV16-related CIN3 or worse, including a couple of invasive cancers. Case blood was drawn when the lesion was first found; control blood after infection became undetectable.

With respect to this clone: The CDR3 extends 3 residues past the end of the read, so its final part is completed from the germline J gene.

The V gene lost 1 base and the J gene lost 0 bases, with 9 bases spanning the gap. CDR3 size: 15 residues. Germline V gene sequence: CDR1 SGHTA, CDR2 FQGNSA. This table comes from immunoSEQ multiplex PCR, and its TCRdb copy is limited to in-frame clones, with some not included. The sample has tens of thousands of clones. The chain is built from TRBV7-2 and TRBJ2-5; TRBD2 is a possible D gene (6 bases). Material: blood buffy coat. The clonotype comes from a woman aged 18-70 years with a cervical HPV16 infection that either progressed to CIN3+ or cleared (not recorded which). The part of the CDR3 DNA that was read is TGTGCCAGCAGCTTAGTCGGGACTTACCAAGAGACC. Its protein is CASSLVGTYQET. From start to end, the CDR3 is CASSLVGTYQETQYF.